The sequence of this TCR beta chain was determined in a study of OX40 agonist ivuxolimab in advanced cancers. The V and J ends lost 4 bases and 5 bases, in that order; junction bases with no gene match: 6. The germline CDR1 and CDR2 sequences are WNHNN and SYGVQD (reference sequence). CDR3 length equals 15 residues. Data came from immunoSEQ multiplex PCR; TCRdb stores just in-frame clones and leaves some out. Found here are fewer than 70,000 clones, roughly 90% of them singletons; the top ten hold less than 3.5%. The rearrangement links TRBV10-1 to TRBJ2-3; TRBD2 agrees at 10 bases. The sequencing used CD4+ or CD8+ T cells sorted from blood, collected in a trial of the OX40 agonist ivuxolimab. This clonotype originated in an adult with an advanced solid tumor such as melanoma, head and neck, liver or kidney cancer. CDR3 residues: CASSVQAGGQDTQYF. The CDR3 coding sequence is TGCGCCAGCAGTGTACAAGCGGGAGGGCAAGATACGCAGTATTTT.